What follows are 20 T cell receptor beta chains derived from one specimen sequenced in a study of T cell responses to AZD1222 COVID-19 vaccine. Profiling relied on immunoSEQ multiplex PCR, and the TCRdb table lists in-frame clones only, not all of them. The sample shows about 150,000 clones, more than 85% of them seen only once. The sequencing used peripheral blood, collected on day 0 of AZD1222 vaccination. The source is an adult in good health.

This clone came up once. This chain links TRBV28 with TRBJ1-4; 9 nucleotides line up with TRBD1. J was trimmed by 7 bases and V by 6 bases; bases with no gene match: 9. Germline-derived CDR1 and CDR2 are MDHEN and SYDVKM. This CDR3 comprises 15 residues. The CDR3 DNA sequence: TGTGCCAGCAGCCCCCCAGGACAGGGGACTGAAAAACTGTTTTTT. Its protein product is CASSPPGQGTEKLFF.

This chain links TRBV7-2 with TRBJ1-5; the D gene is possibly TRBD1 (5 bases). Germline V CDR1 and CDR2: SGHTA, FQGNSA. Trimming took off 6 bases at V and 4 bases at J, with 13 bases between the two ends. The length of the CDR3 is 14 residues. The CDR3 DNA is TGTGCCAGCAGTAAAGGGACCGGGAATCAGCCCCAGCATTTT. Its protein product is CASSKGTGNQPQHF.

The rearrangement joins TRBV19 to TRBJ2-1; D not certain. This CDR3 comprises 14 residues. Germline V gene data show CDR1 as LNHDA and CDR2 as SQIVND (reference sequence). V was shortened by 3 bases and J by 9 bases, with 15 bases between the two germline ends. In nucleotides, the CDR3 is TGTGCCAGTAGTATTCAAGGACCGGCACTTGAGCAGTTCTTC. Translation: CASSIQGPALEQFF.

The chain is built from TRBV12-3 or TRBV12-4 and TRBJ1-2; TRBD1 agrees at 7 bases. The CDR3 loop spans 13 amino acids. V shed 7 bases, J shed 2 bases, and the junction held 4 bases outside the gene matches. CDR3 residues: CASTRTGNYGYTF. As DNA, the CDR3 is TGTGCCAGCACCCGGACAGGCAACTATGGCTACACCTTC.

The chain is built from TRBV6-1 and TRBJ2-7, with 8 bases fitting TRBD2. With 2 bases clipped from V and 0 bases from J, the junction kept 3 bases outside the gene matches. Germline V CDR1 and CDR2: MNHNS, SASEGT. CDR3 length equals 15 residues. The CDR3 protein is CASSERGLVSYEQYF. The DNA of the CDR3 is TGTGCCAGCAGTGAAAGGGGACTAGTCTCCTACGAGCAGTACTTC.

The CDR3 DNA reads TGTGCCAGCAGTTTGGGTCGACTTTCACCCCTCCACTTT. Translated, it gives CASSLGRLSPLHF. The V and J genes are TRBV27 and TRBJ1-6; D remains ambiguous. The germline V gene encodes CDR1 MNHEY and CDR2 SMNVEV (reference sequence). V lost 3 bases and J lost 9, with 9 bases in between. The CDR3 loop spans 13 amino acids.

V is TRBV5-8 and J is TRBJ2-2; TRBD2 might be the D (6 bases). The germline V gene has CDR1 SGHTS and CDR2 YDEGEE. With 4 bases removed from V and 2 bases from J, the gap between germline ends came to 12 bases. The CDR3 has 15 residues. Written as DNA, the CDR3 is TGTGCCAGCAGCCCTAGCGACCTCAACACCGGGGAGCTGTTTTTT. Translation gives CASSPSDLNTGELFF.

This clone was observed a single time. The chain couples TRBV28 to TRBJ2-1, with 9 bases fitting TRBD1. This CDR3 has 16 amino acids. V shed 5 bases and J 5 bases; nucleotides not matched to a gene: 10. CDR1 and CDR2 from the germline V gene are MDHEN and SYDVKM. This CDR3 reads CASSEHRGRIDNEQFF. The CDR3 DNA reads TGTGCCAGCAGTGAGCACAGGGGGCGTATCGACAATGAGCAGTTCTTC.

The rearrangement uses TRBV6-5 and TRBJ2-1; TRBD2 matches at 7 bases. The CDR3 is made up of 14 amino acids. The junction had 6 bases not matched to a gene; V was cut back by 6 bases and J by 4 bases. Germline V gives CDR1 MNHEY, CDR2 SVGAGI. CDR3 region: CASSAGAGYNEQFF. CDR3 nucleotide sequence: TGTGCCAGCAGCGCGGGAGCGGGGTACAATGAGCAGTTCTTC.

On this clone itself: Just one base apart from a much larger clone, this may be a read error. The chain uses TRBV25-1 and TRBJ2-1; 10 nucleotides match TRBD2. Trimming at V came to 6 bases and at J to 3 bases, leaving 2 bases not matched to a gene. The CDR3 sequence is 14 residues long. Germline CDR1 reads MGHDK; CDR2 reads SYGVNS. The chain's CDR3 is CASSLAGGYNEQFF. DNA for the CDR3: TGTGCCAGCAGCTTAGCGGGAGGCTACAATGAGCAGTTCTTC.

The V gene is TRBV28, the J gene TRBJ2-7, with 9 positions matching TRBD1. With 7 bases clipped from V and 7 bases from J, the junction kept 11 bases outside the gene matches. In germline, CDR1 is MDHEN, CDR2 SYDVKM. CDR3 length: 14 residues. Written as DNA, the CDR3 is TGTGCCAGCAATACCCCTGACAGGGGGAAAGAGCAGTACTTC. Protein: CASNTPDRGKEQYF. Full variable domain (missing parts from reference TRBV28 and TRBJ2-7): DVKVTQSSRYLVKRTGEKVFLECVQDMDHENMFWYRQDPGLGLRLIYFSYDVKMKEKGDIPEGYSVSREKKERFSLILESASTNQTSMYLCASNTPDRGKEQYFGPGTRLTVT.

The V and J genes are TRBV29-1 and TRBJ2-7; 12 positions agree with TRBD1. V was clipped by 6 bases and J by 6 bases; unmatched bases: 6. CDR3 length: 13 residues. The V gene's germline CDR1 is SQVTM and CDR2 ANQGSEA. The CDR3 sequence: CSVAGTGGREQYF. CDR3 nucleotide sequence: TGCAGCGTAGCCGGGACAGGGGGCCGCGAGCAGTACTTC.

This clone showed up just once. This sequence joins TRBV27 and TRBJ2-3; 7 nucleotides align to TRBD1. From germline, CDR1 is MNHEY and CDR2 SMNVEV (reference sequence). Unmatched junction bases numbered 10, after V lost 2 bases and J lost 2 bases. The CDR3 has 17 residues. In nucleotides, the CDR3 is TGTGCCAGCAGTTTAATTCGGGACAGCCTCTCCACAGATACGCAGTATTTT. Translation gives CASSLIRDSLSTDTQYF.

J is TRBJ1-5 and V is TRBV24-1, with D perhaps TRBD1 (5 bases). Trimming shortened V by 9 bases and J by 0 bases, and 11 bases separated the two germline ends. This CDR3 is 14 amino acids long. From germline, CDR1 is KGHDR and CDR2 SFDVKD. The CDR3 nucleotides read TGTGCCACCCACTCCGGGGGTAGCAATCAGCCCCAGCATTTT. Its translation is CATHSGGSNQPQHF.

V and J are TRBV5-1 and TRBJ2-7; 7 bases fit TRBD1. Germline V gene sequence: CDR1 SGHRS, CDR2 YFSETQ. The V gene end was trimmed by 0 bases and the J gene end by 1 base; junction bases not matched to a gene: 4. The CDR3 extends over 15 amino acids. For the CDR3, the DNA is TGCGCCAGCAGCTTGGCTGGACAGGTTTCCTACGAGCAGTACTTC. Translated: CASSLAGQVSYEQYF.

The rearrangement uses TRBV3-1 (or the pseudogene TRBV3-2) and TRBJ1-6, with D hard to call. Germline values: CDR1 LGHDT, CDR2 YNNKEL (reference sequence). The CDR3 consists of 14 residues. Deletions cut 4 bases from V and 7 bases from J, with 11 bases between. The CDR3 coding sequence is TGTGCCAGCAGCCCTAGTCGGGCGAATTCACCCCTCCACTTT. It encodes CASSPSRANSPLHF.

The chain joins TRBV24-1 to TRBJ2-1; D is possibly TRBD2 (6 bases). V lost 6 bases and J lost 7, with 9 bases in between. The CDR3 spans 12 residues. Germline CDR1 KGHDR, CDR2 SFDVKD. The CDR3 reads CATSRGVNEQFF. The CDR3 DNA reads as TGTGCCACCAGTCGCGGGGTAAATGAGCAGTTCTTC.

The chain uses TRBV19 and TRBJ2-1; 13 bases align to TRBD2. The CDR3 is made up of 16 amino acids. Per germline, CDR1 LNHDA and CDR2 SQIVND (reference sequence). V lost 5 bases and J lost 2; bases outside the gene matches: 3. CDR3: CASSPGLAGTYNEQFF. CDR3 nucleotides: TGTGCCAGTAGTCCGGGACTAGCGGGAACCTACAATGAGCAGTTCTTC.

The chain has TRBV5-1 and TRBJ2-1; 9 bases fit TRBD1. Trimming cost V 2 bases and J 3 bases; bases outside gene matches: 3. The germline V gene encodes CDR1 SGHRS and CDR2 YFSETQ. This CDR3 region has 15 residues. The chain's CDR3 is CASSFRGQGYNEQFF. The CDR3 nucleotides read TGCGCCAGCAGCTTCCGGGGACAGGGCTACAATGAGCAGTTCTTC.

The rearrangement joins TRBV28 to TRBJ1-5; 7 nucleotides agree with TRBD1. V shed 4 bases and J 7 bases; nucleotides not matched to a gene: 10. The CDR3 has 15 residues. The germline CDR1 and CDR2 sequences are MDHEN and SYDVKM. Written as DNA, the CDR3 is TGTGCCAGCAGTTGGGGACAGACTCCCCACCAGCCCCAGCATTTT. Translated: CASSWGQTPHQPQHF.